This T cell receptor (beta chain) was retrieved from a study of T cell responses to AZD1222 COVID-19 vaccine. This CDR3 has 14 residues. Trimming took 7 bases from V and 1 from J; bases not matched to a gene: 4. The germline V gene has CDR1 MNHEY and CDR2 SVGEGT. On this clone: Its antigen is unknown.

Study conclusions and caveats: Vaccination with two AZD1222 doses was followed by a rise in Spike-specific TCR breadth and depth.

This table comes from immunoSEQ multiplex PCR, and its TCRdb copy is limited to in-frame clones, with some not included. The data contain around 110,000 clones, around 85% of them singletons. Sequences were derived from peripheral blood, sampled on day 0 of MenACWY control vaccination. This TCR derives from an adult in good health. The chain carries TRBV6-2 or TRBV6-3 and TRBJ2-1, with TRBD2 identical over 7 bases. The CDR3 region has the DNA TGTGCCAGCAACCCCGGGGGGTCCTACAATGAGCAGTTCTTC. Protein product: CASNPGGSYNEQFF.